The clone carrying this T cell receptor beta chain has a handful of counts. The data belong to a study of beta chain features in type 1 diabetes. The study reverse transcribed the entire isolated RNA, so it sequenced expressed TCRB transcripts. Sequencing was performed with immunoSEQ multiplex PCR; in TCRdb, only in-frame clones are kept and a portion is missing. Here the sample spans 500,000 to 700,000 clones, roughly 15% being singletons. Sorting of CD4+ naive, central memory, regulatory and stem cell-like memory cells was performed via CD45RO/CCR7/CD25/CD127/CD95/CD27. The germline V gene has CDR1 SGHDN and CDR2 FVKESK. V lost 4 bases to trimming and J lost 1 base, with 10 bases between them. The CDR3 covers 14 residues.

This clonotype originated in a man younger than 35 in good health. The chain combines TRBV14 with TRBJ1-2; D perhaps matches TRBD1 (6 bases). Sequenced input: naive CD4+ T cells from blood. CDR3 amino acids: CASSPGTSNYGYTF. As DNA, the CDR3 is TGTGCCAGCAGCCCGGGGACAAGTAACTATGGCTACACCTTC.